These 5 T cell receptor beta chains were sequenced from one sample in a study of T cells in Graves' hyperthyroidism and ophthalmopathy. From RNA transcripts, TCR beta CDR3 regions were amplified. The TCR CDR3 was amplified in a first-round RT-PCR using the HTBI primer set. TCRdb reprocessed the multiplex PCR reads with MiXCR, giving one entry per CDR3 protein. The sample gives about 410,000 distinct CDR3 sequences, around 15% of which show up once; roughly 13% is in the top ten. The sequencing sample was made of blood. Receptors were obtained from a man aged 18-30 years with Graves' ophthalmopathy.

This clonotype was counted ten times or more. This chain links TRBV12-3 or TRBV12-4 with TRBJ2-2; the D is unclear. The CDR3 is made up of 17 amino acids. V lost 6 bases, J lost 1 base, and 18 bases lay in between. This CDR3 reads CASSQILEALNTGELFF. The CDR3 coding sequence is TGTGCCAGCAGCCAGATTCTAGAAGCGTTGAACACCGGGGAGCTGTTTTTT.

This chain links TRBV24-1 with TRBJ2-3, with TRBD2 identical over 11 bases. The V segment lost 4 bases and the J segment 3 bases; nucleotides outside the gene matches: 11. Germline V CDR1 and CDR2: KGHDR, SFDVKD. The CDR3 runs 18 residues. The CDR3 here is CATSDQNLTSGATDTQYF. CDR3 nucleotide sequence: TGTGCCACCAGTGACCAAAACCTGACTAGCGGGGCAACAGATACGCAGTATTTT.

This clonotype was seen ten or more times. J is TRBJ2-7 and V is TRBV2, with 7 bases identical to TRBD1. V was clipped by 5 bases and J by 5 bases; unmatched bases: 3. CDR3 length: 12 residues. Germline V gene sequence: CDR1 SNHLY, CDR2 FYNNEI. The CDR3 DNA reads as TGTGCCAGCAGTTACAGGGGCAACGAGCAGTACTTC. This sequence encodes CASSYRGNEQYF. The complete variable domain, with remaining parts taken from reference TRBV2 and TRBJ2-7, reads EPEVTQTPSHQVTQMGQEVILRCVPISNHLYFYWYRQILGQKVEFLVSFYNNEISEKSEIFDDQFSVERPDGSNFTLKIRSTKLEDSAMYFCASSYRGNEQYFGPGTRLTVT.

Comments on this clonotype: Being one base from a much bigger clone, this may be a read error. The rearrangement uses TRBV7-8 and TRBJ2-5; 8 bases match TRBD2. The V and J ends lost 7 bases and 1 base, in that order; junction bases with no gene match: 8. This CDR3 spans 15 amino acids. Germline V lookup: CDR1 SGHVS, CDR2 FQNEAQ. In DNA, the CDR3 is TGTGCCAGCAACTTGAGCGGGGGTCTCCAAGAGACCCAGTACTTC. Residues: CASNLSGGLQETQYF.

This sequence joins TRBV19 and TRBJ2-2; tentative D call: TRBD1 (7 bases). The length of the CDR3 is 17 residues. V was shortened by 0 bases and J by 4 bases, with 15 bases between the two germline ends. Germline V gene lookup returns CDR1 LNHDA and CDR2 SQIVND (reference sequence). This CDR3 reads CASSIDLHRGGTGELFF. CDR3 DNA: TGTGCCAGTAGTATAGATCTCCACAGGGGAGGCACCGGGGAGCTGTTTTTT.